A single sample is the source of the 27 T cell receptor beta chains below, sequenced in a study of molecular identifiers for immune sequencing clone quantification. TCRdb redid the calling of the PCR reads with MiXCR, one entry per CDR3 protein. The sample yields about 100,000 distinct CDR3 sequences, roughly a fifth seen once. The source material was naive CD8+ T cells from blood, with Jurkat cell RNA spiked in. The subset denotes: FACS-sorted CD8+CD4-CCR7+CD45RA+ naive T cells. These receptors were obtained from a human donor in good health. Some libraries in this study had Jurkat cell RNA spiked in.

This clonotype has a count of ten or more. The genes are TRBV6-5 and TRBJ2-7; no reliable D call. This CDR3 spans 15 amino acids. Germline V gene lookup returns CDR1 MNHEY and CDR2 SVGAGI. Trimming pared 0 bases from V and 4 bases from J, leaving 13 bases between. DNA for the CDR3: TGTGCCAGCAGTTACTCGGCGGCATTTGGATACGAGCAGTACTTC. Amino acids: CASSYSAAFGYEQYF.

The rearrangement links TRBV7-9 to TRBJ2-3, with a weak D call TRBD2 (7 bases). Trimming removed 5 bases from V and 4 bases from J, with 13 bases in between. The CDR3 has 14 residues. The germline V gene encodes CDR1 SEHNR and CDR2 FQNEAQ (reference sequence). The CDR3 reads CASSGGGRADTQYF. Here the CDR3 DNA reads TGTGCCAGCAGCGGGGGGGGGCGCGCAGATACGCAGTATTTT.

This clonotype was observed at least ten times. The chain uses TRBV29-1 and TRBJ2-2; TRBD1 matches at 7 bases. The CDR3 consists of 15 residues. V dropped 4 bases and J dropped 1; count of bases not matched to a gene: 6. Germline V gives CDR1 SQVTM, CDR2 ANQGSEA. DNA of the CDR3: TGCAGCGTTGTACCCGGGACAGAGAACACCGGGGAGCTGTTTTTT. Its translation is CSVVPGTENTGELFF.

The table lists this clonotype with many counts. The chain couples TRBV7-9 to TRBJ2-7; D gene ambiguous. The germline gives CDR1 SEHNR, CDR2 FQNEAQ (reference sequence). V lost 0 bases, J lost 5 bases, and 14 bases lay in between. This CDR3 comprises 15 residues. The CDR3 reads CASSLAGAGLDEQYF. CDR3 coding DNA: TGTGCCAGCAGCTTAGCGGGTGCCGGTTTGGACGAGCAGTACTTC.

The sample holds many counts of this clonotype. This chain joins TRBV14 and TRBJ2-7; weak D call: TRBD1 (6 bases). The CDR3 spans 14 residues. Germline V lookup: CDR1 SGHDN, CDR2 FVKESK. Trimming shortened V by 2 bases and J by 3 bases, and 11 bases separated the two germline ends. The CDR3 sequence: CASSQHPRGYEQYF. DNA for the CDR3: TGTGCCAGCAGCCAACACCCCAGGGGCTACGAGCAGTACTTC.

This clonotype was counted ten times or more. This CDR3 reads CASSSRTGGSYEQYF. The CDR3 nucleotides are TGTGCCAGCAGTTCCCGGACAGGGGGTTCCTACGAGCAGTACTTC. V and J are TRBV6-2 or TRBV6-3 and TRBJ2-7; 10 bases map to TRBD1. V was clipped by 4 bases and J by 1 base; unmatched bases: 4. Germline values: CDR1 MNHEY, CDR2 SVGEGT. The CDR3 covers 15 residues.

V and J are TRBV2 and TRBJ2-5, with 10 positions matching TRBD2. Germline V gene lookup returns CDR1 SNHLY and CDR2 FYNNEI. The CDR3 is 16 residues long. Trimming removed 10 bases from V and 1 base from J; junction bases left unmatched: 12. The CDR3, as DNA: TGTGCCACACTACAGGGCCTAGCGGGAGCCCAAGAGACCCAGTACTTC. Translation gives CATLQGLAGAQETQYF.

The CDR3 spells CASSQDWVAEIYNEQFF. The CDR3 DNA reads TGCGCCAGCAGCCAAGATTGGGTAGCGGAGATTTACAATGAGCAGTTCTTC. This sequence joins TRBV4-3 and TRBJ2-1, with D perhaps TRBD2 (6 bases). Trimming removed 0 bases from V and 4 bases from J, with 16 bases in between. Per germline, CDR1 LGHNA and CDR2 YSLEER. The CDR3 length is 17 residues.

This clonotype was counted at least ten times. V and J are TRBV7-9 and TRBJ2-2, with 8 bases matching TRBD1. J gave up 2 bases and V 5 bases, and 10 bases lay outside the gene matches. There are 17 residues in the CDR3. Germline CDR1 reads SEHNR; CDR2 reads FQNEAQ (reference sequence). Here the CDR3 DNA reads TGTGCCAGCAGCCCCCCCAGGGGGCAGGGAAACACCGGGGAGCTGTTTTTT. It yields the protein CASSPPRGQGNTGELFF.

On this clonotype: A much larger clone sits a single nucleotide away, making a read error possible. The V and J genes are TRBV20-1 and TRBJ2-7; 7 positions match TRBD2. The germline gives CDR1 DFQATT, CDR2 SNEGSKA (reference sequence). The CDR3 spans 14 residues. J lost 1 base, V lost 6 bases, and 9 bases had no gene match. CDR3 loop: CSARGLVESYEQYF. CDR3 nucleotides: TGCAGTGCCCGAGGACTAGTGGAATCCTACGAGCAGTACTTC.

About this clonotype itself: A read error may explain this, as a much larger clone is one base away. This CDR3 fails to terminate in the conserved phenylalanine or tryptophan, so it likely reflects a read error. J is TRBJ2-1 and V is TRBV30; 7 positions agree with TRBD1. Trimming removed 5 bases from V and 6 bases from J; junction bases left unmatched: 7. The CDR3 extends over 13 amino acids. Germline lookup yields CDR1 GTSNPN and CDR2 SVGIG (reference sequence). The CDR3 DNA sequence: TGTGCCTGGGGTGCAGGGGGTAGCAATGAGCAGTTCCTC. Protein product: CAWGAGGSNEQFL.

This chain joins TRBV19 and TRBJ2-7; D perhaps matches TRBD2 (6 bases). Germline CDR1 reads LNHDA; CDR2 reads SQIVND (reference sequence). The CDR3 sequence is 13 residues long. The V gene lost 7 bases and the J gene lost 1 base, with 11 bases spanning the gap. The CDR3 loop reads CASTGTESYEQYF. CDR3 nucleotides: TGTGCCAGTACCGGGACTGAGTCCTACGAGCAGTACTTC.

The chain employs TRBV21-1 and TRBJ2-7; the tabulated D call, TRBD2, remains unverified against the DNA. TRBV21-1 counts as a pseudogene. The CDR3 spans 15 residues. The CDR3 bases are TGTGCCAGCAGCGCCTACGGGGGGGGGTCCTACGAGCAGTACTTC. It is translated as CASSAYGGGSYEQYF.

This clonotype was seen at least ten times. J is TRBJ2-3 and V is TRBV14; 8 positions match TRBD2. Trimming at V came to 4 bases and at J to 1 base, leaving 4 bases not matched to a gene. The CDR3 is made up of 15 amino acids. The germline V gene encodes CDR1 SGHDN and CDR2 FVKESK. The CDR3 nucleotides read TGTGCCAGCAGCCCCGGACTAGCTCGCACAGATACGCAGTATTTT. Residues: CASSPGLARTDTQYF.

This clonotype was observed a few times. V gene TRBV5-5 combines with J gene TRBJ1-3; D is unclear. This CDR3 has 14 amino acids. The V and J ends lost 5 bases and 2 bases respectively, with 11 bases between them. Germline V lookup: CDR1 SGHKS, CDR2 YYEKEE (reference sequence). The CDR3 DNA sequence: TGTGCCAGCAGTCTTTGGACGCCTGGAAACACCATATATTTT. The encoded protein is CASSLWTPGNTIYF.

This clonotype has ten or more counts. J is TRBJ2-7 and V is TRBV13; 8 bases agree with TRBD1. Germline CDR1 and CDR2: PRHDT and FYEKMQ (reference sequence). The CDR3 contains 15 residues. V was pared by 5 bases and J by 0 bases, with 6 bases of the junction left unmatched. In nucleotides, the CDR3 is TGTGCCAGCAGCCCGGGACAGGAAAGCTCCTACGAGCAGTACTTC. Protein: CASSPGQESSYEQYF.

The table lists this clonotype with many counts. The chain carries TRBV29-1 and TRBJ1-1; the D is unclear. Germline assignment: CDR1 SQVTM and CDR2 ANQGSEA. V shed 3 bases and J shed 5 bases, with 7 bases lying between them. The CDR3 totals 11 residues. CDR3 protein: CSVEFGTEAFF. CDR3 DNA: TGCAGCGTTGAGTTTGGGACTGAAGCTTTCTTT. The full variable domain, with the rest looked up from reference TRBV29-1 and TRBJ1-1, is SAVISQKPSRDICQRGTSLTIQCQVDSQVTMMFWYRQQPGQSLTLIATANQGSEATYESGFVIDKFPISRPNLTFSTLTVSNMSPEDSSIYLCSVEFGTEAFFGQGTRLTVV.

As concerns this clonotype: This may stem from a read error, because a much larger clone lies one nucleotide away. This chain uses TRBV2 with TRBJ2-3; no clear D gene. V lost 4 bases to trimming and J lost 0 bases, with 14 bases between them. The CDR3 has 16 residues. Germline lookup yields CDR1 SNHLY and CDR2 FYNNEI. The CDR3 is CASSGAGGTSTDTQYF. The CDR3 region has the DNA TGTGCCAGCAGTGGGGCTGGCGGAACTAGCACAGATACGCAGTATTTT.

This clonotype was recorded many times. J is TRBJ1-4 and V is TRBV10-3; D is ambiguous. Germline-derived CDR1 and CDR2 are ENHRY and SYGVKD. The V and J ends lost 3 bases and 0 bases respectively, with 17 bases between them. CDR3 length equals 18 residues. The CDR3 nucleotides are TGTGCCATCAGTGATAGGAGTCTCCCATCTACAACTAATGAAAAACTGTTTTTT. Translation gives CAISDRSLPSTTNEKLFF.

This clonotype was counted ten times or more. The chain uses TRBV19 and TRBJ2-7; 10 bases agree with TRBD2. The germline V gene has CDR1 LNHDA and CDR2 SQIVND (reference sequence). CDR3 length: 14 amino acids. V was clipped by 4 bases and J by 1 base; unmatched bases: 1. CDR3 in DNA: TGTGCCAGTAGTACGGGACTAGCGTCCTACGAGCAGTACTTC. It yields the protein CASSTGLASYEQYF.

The chain has TRBV6-2 or TRBV6-3 and TRBJ2-7; TRBD2 is a possible D gene (6 bases). Germline V gives CDR1 MNHEY, CDR2 SVGEGT. V was shortened by 5 bases and J by 1 base, with 24 bases between the two germline ends. The CDR3 totals 18 residues. The CDR3 DNA follows: TGTGCCAGCAGTACCCACCCGGACTACCTCTTGGGGTCCTACGAGCAGTACTTC. Translating it yields CASSTHPDYLLGSYEQYF.

Remarks on this clonotype: A much larger clone lies one base from this, so it may be a read error. The rearrangement uses TRBV6-1 and TRBJ2-3, with TRBD2 matching 11 bases. Germline assignment: CDR1 MNHNS and CDR2 SASEGT. The CDR3 is made up of 20 amino acids. Here the CDR3 DNA reads TGTGCCGGCAGTGAAACTGGTATTTTGGGACTAGCGGAGATCACAGATACGCAGTATTTT. Residues: CAGSETGILGLAEITDTQYF.

Regarding this clonotype: Just one base apart from a much larger clone, this may be a read error. This CDR3 is CASSLAGENAEAFF. The CDR3 coding sequence is TGCGCCAGCAGCTTGGCCGGGGAGAACGCTGAAGCTTTCTTT. J is TRBJ1-1 and V is TRBV5-1, with unresolved D. The CDR3 covers 14 residues. Per germline, CDR1 SGHRS and CDR2 YFSETQ.

For this clonotype: This could be a read error, since a much larger clone is one nucleotide away. The chain combines TRBV4-2 with TRBJ2-7, with 7 bases that match TRBD2. The length of the CDR3 is 17 residues. J lost 2 bases, V lost 1 base, and 11 bases had no gene match. The germline gives CDR1 LGHNA, CDR2 YNFKEQ. CDR3 nucleotides: TGTGCCAGCAGCCAAGTAAGTCAGGGACTAATTGCCTACGAGCAGTACTTC. Translation gives CASSQVSQGLIAYEQYF.

This clonotype has a count of ten or more. V gene TRBV30 combines with J gene TRBJ2-3; 7 nucleotides match TRBD2. Losses at the gene ends were 0 bases for V and 5 bases for J; bases not matched to a gene: 2. The length of the CDR3 is 13 residues. CDR1 GTSNPN and CDR2 SVGIG come from the germline V gene (reference sequence). CDR3 residues: CAWSVLAGDTQYF. CDR3 coding DNA: TGTGCCTGGAGTGTATTAGCGGGAGATACGCAGTATTTT.

This clonotype was detected only a few times. V gene TRBV20-1 combines with J gene TRBJ1-6; a possible D gene is TRBD1 (6 bases). CDR1 is DFQATT and CDR2 is SNEGSKA in the germline V gene (reference sequence). There are 15 residues in the CDR3. Between the trimmed V and J ends, which lost 8 bases and 0 bases, there was a span of 14 bases. In DNA, the CDR3 is TGCAGTACCCCAGGGGAAAGCTCCTATAATTCACCCCTCCACTTT. This gives the protein CSTPGESSYNSPLHF.

The chain recombines TRBV29-1 with TRBJ2-1; the match to TRBD1 covers 7 bases. Germline lookup yields CDR1 SQVTM and CDR2 ANQGSEA. The junction had 1 base not matched to a gene; V was cut back by 2 bases and J by 6 bases. The CDR3 covers 12 residues. This CDR3 reads CSVEQGVNEQFF. DNA for the CDR3: TGCAGCGTTGAACAGGGGGTCAATGAGCAGTTCTTC.